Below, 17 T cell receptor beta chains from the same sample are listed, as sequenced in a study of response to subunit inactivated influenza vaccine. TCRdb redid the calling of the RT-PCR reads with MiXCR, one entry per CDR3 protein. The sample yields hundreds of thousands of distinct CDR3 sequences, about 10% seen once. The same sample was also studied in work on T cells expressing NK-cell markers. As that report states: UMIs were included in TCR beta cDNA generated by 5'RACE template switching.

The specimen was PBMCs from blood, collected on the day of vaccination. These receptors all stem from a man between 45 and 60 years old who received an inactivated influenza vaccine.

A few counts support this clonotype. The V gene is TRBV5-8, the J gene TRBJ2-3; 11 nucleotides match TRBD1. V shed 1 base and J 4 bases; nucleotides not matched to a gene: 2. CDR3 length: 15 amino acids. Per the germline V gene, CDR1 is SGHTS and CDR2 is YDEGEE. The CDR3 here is CASSLSGQGADTQYF. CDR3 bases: TGTGCCAGCAGCTTGTCGGGACAGGGGGCAGATACGCAGTATTTT.

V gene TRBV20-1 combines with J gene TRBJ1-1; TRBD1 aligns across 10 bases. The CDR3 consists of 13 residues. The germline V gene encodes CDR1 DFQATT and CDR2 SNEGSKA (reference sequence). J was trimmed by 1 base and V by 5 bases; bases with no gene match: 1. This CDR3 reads CSARQGANTEAFF. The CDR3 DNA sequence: TGCAGTGCTCGACAGGGGGCGAACACTGAAGCTTTCTTT.

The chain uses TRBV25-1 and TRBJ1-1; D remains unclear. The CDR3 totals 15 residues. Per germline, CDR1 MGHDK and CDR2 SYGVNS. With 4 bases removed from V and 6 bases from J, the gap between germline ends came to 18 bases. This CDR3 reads CASSARNGVRAEAFF. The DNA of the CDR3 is TGTGCCAGCAGTGCCCGGAACGGGGTACGCGCTGAAGCTTTCTTT.

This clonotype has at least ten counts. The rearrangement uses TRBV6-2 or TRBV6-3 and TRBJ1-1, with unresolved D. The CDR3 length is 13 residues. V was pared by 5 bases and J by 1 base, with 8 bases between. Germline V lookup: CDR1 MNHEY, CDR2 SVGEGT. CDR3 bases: TGTGCCAGCAGTCCATACAAGAACACTGAAGCTTTCTTT. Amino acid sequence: CASSPYKNTEAFF.

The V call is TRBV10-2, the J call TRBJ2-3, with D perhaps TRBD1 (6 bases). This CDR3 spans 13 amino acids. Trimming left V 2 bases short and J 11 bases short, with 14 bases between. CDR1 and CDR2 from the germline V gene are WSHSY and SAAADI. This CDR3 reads CASSERSDSRQYF. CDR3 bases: TGCGCCAGCAGTGAGAGGTCGGACAGTCGGCAGTATTTT.

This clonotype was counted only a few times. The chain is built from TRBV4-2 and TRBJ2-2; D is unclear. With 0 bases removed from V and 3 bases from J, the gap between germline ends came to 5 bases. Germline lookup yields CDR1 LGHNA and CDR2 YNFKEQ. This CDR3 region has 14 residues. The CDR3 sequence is CASSQEWHTGELFF. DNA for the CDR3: TGTGCCAGCAGCCAAGAGTGGCACACCGGGGAGCTGTTTTTT.

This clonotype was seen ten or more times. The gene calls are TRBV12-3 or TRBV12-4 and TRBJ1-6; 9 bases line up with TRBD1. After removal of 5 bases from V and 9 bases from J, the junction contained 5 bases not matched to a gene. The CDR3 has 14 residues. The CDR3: CASSPGQGGSPLHF. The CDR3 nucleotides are TGTGCCAGCAGTCCGGGACAGGGAGGTTCACCCCTCCACTTT.

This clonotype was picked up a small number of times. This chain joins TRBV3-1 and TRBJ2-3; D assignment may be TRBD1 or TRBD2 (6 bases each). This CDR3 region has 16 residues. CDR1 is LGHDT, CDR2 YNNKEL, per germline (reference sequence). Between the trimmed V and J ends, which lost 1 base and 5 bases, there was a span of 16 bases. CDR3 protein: CASSQVSGGQGDTQYF. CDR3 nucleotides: TGTGCCAGCAGCCAAGTGAGTGGGGGGCAAGGAGATACGCAGTATTTT.

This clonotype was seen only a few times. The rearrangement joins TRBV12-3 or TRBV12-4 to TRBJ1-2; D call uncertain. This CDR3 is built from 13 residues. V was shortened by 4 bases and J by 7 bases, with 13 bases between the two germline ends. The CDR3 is CASSSAGPFGYTF. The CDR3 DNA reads TGTGCCAGCAGTTCCGCCGGGCCCTTTGGCTACACCTTC.

The chain's CDR3 is CASSPQWTDHEQYF. As DNA, the CDR3 is TGTGCCAGCAGCCCACAGTGGACAGACCACGAGCAGTACTTC. V gene TRBV7-2 combines with J gene TRBJ2-7, with D possibly being TRBD1 (6 bases). Germline assignment: CDR1 SGHTA and CDR2 FQGNSA. V was shortened by 5 bases and J by 5 bases, with 16 bases between the two germline ends. This CDR3 spans 14 amino acids.

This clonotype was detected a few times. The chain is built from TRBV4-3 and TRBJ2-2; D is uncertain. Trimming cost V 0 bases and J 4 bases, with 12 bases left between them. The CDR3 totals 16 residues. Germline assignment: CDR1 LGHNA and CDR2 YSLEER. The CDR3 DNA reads TGCGCCAGCAGCCAAGAAGGCCCACCGGGCACCGGGGAGCTGTTTTTT. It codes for CASSQEGPPGTGELFF.

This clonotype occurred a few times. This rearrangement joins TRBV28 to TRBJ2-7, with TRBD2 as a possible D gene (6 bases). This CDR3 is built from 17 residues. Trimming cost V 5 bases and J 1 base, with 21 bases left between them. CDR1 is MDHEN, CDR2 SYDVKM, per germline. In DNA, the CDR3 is TGTGCCAGCAGTCGCCACTCAGTGGGGACTCTATCCTACGAGCAGTACTTC. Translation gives CASSRHSVGTLSYEQYF.

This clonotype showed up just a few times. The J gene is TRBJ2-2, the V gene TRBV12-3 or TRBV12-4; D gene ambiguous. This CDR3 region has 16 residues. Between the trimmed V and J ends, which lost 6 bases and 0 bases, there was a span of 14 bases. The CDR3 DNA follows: TGTGCCAGCAGCCTATATGGACCTCCGAACACCGGGGAGCTGTTTTTT. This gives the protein CASSLYGPPNTGELFF.

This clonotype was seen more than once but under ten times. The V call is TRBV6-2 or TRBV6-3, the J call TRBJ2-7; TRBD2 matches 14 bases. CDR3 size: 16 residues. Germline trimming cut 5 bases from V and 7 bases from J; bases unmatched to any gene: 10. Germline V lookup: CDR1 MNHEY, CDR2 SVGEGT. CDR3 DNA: TGTGCCAGCAGTCAGTTGTCCGGGACTAGCGGGAGAGAGCAGTACTTC. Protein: CASSQLSGTSGREQYF.

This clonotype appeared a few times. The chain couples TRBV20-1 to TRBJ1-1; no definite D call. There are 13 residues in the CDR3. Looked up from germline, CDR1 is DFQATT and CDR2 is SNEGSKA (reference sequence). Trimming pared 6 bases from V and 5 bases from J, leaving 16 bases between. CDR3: CSARTAWGTEAFF. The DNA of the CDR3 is TGCAGTGCCAGGACCGCCTGGGGAACTGAAGCTTTCTTT.

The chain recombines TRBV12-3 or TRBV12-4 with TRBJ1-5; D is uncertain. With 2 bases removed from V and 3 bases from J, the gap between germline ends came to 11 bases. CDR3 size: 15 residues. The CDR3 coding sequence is TGTGCCAGCAGTTTAAGCTCTGGCACCAATCAGCCCCAGCATTTT. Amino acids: CASSLSSGTNQPQHF.

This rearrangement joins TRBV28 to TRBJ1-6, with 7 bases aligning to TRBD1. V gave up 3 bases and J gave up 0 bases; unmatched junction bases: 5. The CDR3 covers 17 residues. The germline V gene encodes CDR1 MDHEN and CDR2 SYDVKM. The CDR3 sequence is CASSFSGGSSYNSPLHF. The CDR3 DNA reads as TGTGCCAGCAGTTTCTCAGGGGGGAGCTCCTATAATTCACCCCTCCACTTT. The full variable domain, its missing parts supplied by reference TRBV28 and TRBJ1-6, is DVKVTQSSRYLVKRTGEKVFLECVQDMDHENMFWYRQDPGLGLRLIYFSYDVKMKEKGDIPEGYSVSREKKERFSLILESASTNQTSMYLCASSFSGGSSYNSPLHFGNGTRLTVT.